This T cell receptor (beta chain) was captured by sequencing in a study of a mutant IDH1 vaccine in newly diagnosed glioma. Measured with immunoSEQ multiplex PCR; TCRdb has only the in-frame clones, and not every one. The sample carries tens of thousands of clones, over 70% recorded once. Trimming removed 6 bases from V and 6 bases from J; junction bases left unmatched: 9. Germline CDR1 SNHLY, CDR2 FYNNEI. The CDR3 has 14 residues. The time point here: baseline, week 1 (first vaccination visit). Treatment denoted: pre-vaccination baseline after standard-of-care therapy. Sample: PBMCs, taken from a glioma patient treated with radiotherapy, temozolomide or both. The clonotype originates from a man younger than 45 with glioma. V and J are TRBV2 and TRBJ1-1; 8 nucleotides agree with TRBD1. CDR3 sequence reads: CASSGQGVAAEAFF. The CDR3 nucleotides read TGTGCCAGCAGCGGACAGGGCGTTGCCGCTGAAGCTTTCTTT.